This T cell receptor (beta chain) was captured by sequencing in a study of shared clonotypes between healthy human individuals. Study at large: Three CD4 naive, three CD4 memory, two CD8 naive and one CD8 memory plate were used per donor.

Per sorted-subset replicate PCR, input was 200 to 250 ng DNA, representing around 28,000 T cell genomes. Assay used: immunoSEQ multiplex PCR; TCRdb lists only in-frame clones, some missing. The sample records millions of clones, 90% to 95% being singletons. For this clone: The antigen is unknown.

The CDR3 contains 11 residues. With 3 bases removed from V and 12 bases from J, the gap between germline ends came to 15 bases. Germline assignment: CDR1 DFQATT and CDR2 SNEGSKA (reference sequence). Whole-study findings and limits: Compared with memory subsets, naive subsets generally had larger estimated richness. In having few donors, the study represented limited genetic and exposure-history diversity.

The sequenced sample consisted of naive CD4+ T cells sorted from blood. Subset reported: CD45RA+ positively selected. The V gene is TRBV20-1, the J gene TRBJ2-7; D ambiguous. This TCR derives from a man aged 18 to 29 in good health. CDR3: CSASPHPALYF. CDR3 coding DNA: TGCAGTGCTAGTCCACACCCGGCTTTGTACTTC.